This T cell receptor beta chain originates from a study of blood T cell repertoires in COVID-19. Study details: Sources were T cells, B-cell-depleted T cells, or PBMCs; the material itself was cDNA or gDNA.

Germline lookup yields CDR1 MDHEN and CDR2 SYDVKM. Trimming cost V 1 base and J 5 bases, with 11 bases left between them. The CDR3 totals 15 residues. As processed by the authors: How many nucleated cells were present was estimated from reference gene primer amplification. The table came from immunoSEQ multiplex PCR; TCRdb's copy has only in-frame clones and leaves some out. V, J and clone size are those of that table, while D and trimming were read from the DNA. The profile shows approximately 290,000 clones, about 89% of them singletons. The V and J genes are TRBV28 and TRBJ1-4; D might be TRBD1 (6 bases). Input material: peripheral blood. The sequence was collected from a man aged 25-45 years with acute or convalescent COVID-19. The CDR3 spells CASSLFHRDNEKLFF. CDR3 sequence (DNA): TGTGCCAGCAGTTTATTTCACAGGGACAATGAAAAACTGTTTTTT. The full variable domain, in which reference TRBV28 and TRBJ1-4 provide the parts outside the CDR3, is DVKVTQSSRYLVKRTGEKVFLECVQDMDHENMFWYRQDPGLGLRLIYFSYDVKMKEKGDIPEGYSVSREKKERFSLILESASTNQTSMYLCASSLFHRDNEKLFFGSGTQLSVL.